The 13 T cell receptor beta chains in this list originate from one sample, sequenced in a study of cytomegalovirus exposure and HLA in healthy donors. The assay was immunoSEQ multiplex PCR, and TCRdb's table has in-frame clones only and misses some. The sample includes about 330,000 clones, around 86% of them seen just once. The sample was PBMCs. The receptor source for this set is a woman younger than 35 in good health and CMV-seronegative.

The rearrangement uses TRBV4-1 and TRBJ2-1; 8 nucleotides line up with TRBD2. Trimming took 4 bases from V and 8 from J; bases not matched to a gene: 13. The CDR3 is made up of 16 amino acids. Germline CDR1 and CDR2: MGHRA and YSYEKL. The CDR3 nucleotides are TGCGCCAGCAGCCTGTTGGCCAGCGGGAGCCTCGATGAGCAGTTCTTC. It encodes CASSLLASGSLDEQFF.

This chain connects TRBV19 to TRBJ1-1; possibly TRBD1 for D (5 bases). Trimming pared 9 bases from V and 0 bases from J, leaving 11 bases between. CDR3 length: 13 residues. Germline CDR1 LNHDA, CDR2 SQIVND (reference sequence). CDR3 in amino acids: CARLIRVNTEAFF. The CDR3 region has the DNA TGTGCCAGACTCATCAGGGTGAACACTGAAGCTTTCTTT.

J is TRBJ2-6 and V is TRBV29-1; D remains ambiguous. The germline V gene encodes CDR1 SQVTM and CDR2 ANQGSEA. The CDR3 covers 13 residues. The germline V and J ends were trimmed by 5 bases and 2 bases, with 7 bases remaining between them. The CDR3 bases are TGCAGCGTTACCCCAGCTGGGGCCAACGTCCTGACTTTC. It specifies CSVTPAGANVLTF.

This clone was recorded once. The CDR3 DNA reads as TGTGCCAGCAGCGTTAGGGGACAGAACCAAGAGACCCAGTACTTC. It is translated as CASSVRGQNQETQYF. The rearrangement joins TRBV9 to TRBJ2-5, with 7 bases identical to TRBD1. Germline V lookup: CDR1 SGDLS, CDR2 YYNGEE. V shed 2 bases and J 0 bases; nucleotides not matched to a gene: 4. This CDR3 has 15 amino acids.

This clone was recorded a few times. This chain links TRBV29-1 with TRBJ2-1; 10 bases match TRBD2. CDR3 length: 15 residues. Germline V lookup: CDR1 SQVTM, CDR2 ANQGSEA. The V and J ends lost 6 bases and 4 bases, in that order; junction bases with no gene match: 9. The CDR3 DNA follows: TGCAGCGTGCGGGGTCTAGCGGGAGATTACAATGAGCAGTTCTTC. This translates into CSVRGLAGDYNEQFF.

This clone was counted at least ten times. The chain links TRBV4-2 to TRBJ2-7; weak D call: TRBD2 (5 bases). Germline CDR1 is LGHNA and CDR2 is YNFKEQ. This CDR3 region has 16 residues. The germline V and J ends were trimmed by 0 bases and 3 bases, with 15 bases remaining between them. The CDR3 DNA reads as TGTGCCAGCAGCCAAGAGAGGGTCCGGGTGGGCTACGAGCAGTACTTC. Amino acid sequence: CASSQERVRVGYEQYF.

This clone was detected only once. The rearrangement uses TRBV28 and TRBJ1-5; the D is unclear. The V gene's germline CDR1 is MDHEN and CDR2 SYDVKM. CDR3 length: 14 residues. V was trimmed by 6 bases and J by 0 bases, leaving 9 bases between them. The CDR3 here is CASSRTDSNQPQHF. CDR3 DNA: TGTGCCAGCAGCAGGACTGATAGCAATCAGCCCCAGCATTTT.

This chain uses TRBV11-1 with TRBJ2-1; weak D call: TRBD1 (6 bases). The CDR3 totals 15 residues. CDR1 and CDR2 from the germline V gene are SGHAT and FQDESV (reference sequence). The germline V and J ends were trimmed by 0 bases and 5 bases, with 11 bases remaining between them. The CDR3 nucleotides are TGTGCCAGCAGCTTAGCGCGGGCAGGGGACAATGAGCAGTTCTTC. Protein sequence: CASSLARAGDNEQFF.

The V gene is TRBV28, the J gene TRBJ1-2; perhaps TRBD1 as D (6 bases). Per the germline V gene, CDR1 is MDHEN and CDR2 is SYDVKM. Trimming took 5 bases from V and 0 from J, leaving 10 bases between them. This CDR3 is built from 14 residues. The CDR3 loop reads CASSRTASNYGYTF. CDR3 in DNA: TGTGCCAGCAGTCGGACAGCCTCTAACTATGGCTACACCTTC.

This clone has a handful of counts. The chain carries TRBV7-9 and TRBJ2-7; D is possibly TRBD2 (6 bases). The CDR3 sequence is 13 residues long. Germline CDR1 is SEHNR and CDR2 is FQNEAQ (reference sequence). Trimming took off 5 bases at V and 4 bases at J, with 12 bases between the two ends. The CDR3 nucleotides read TGTGCCAGCAGCCAGGGAGGAGCATACGAGCAGTACTTC. It codes for CASSQGGAYEQYF. Combining the CDR3 with reference TRBV7-9 and TRBJ2-7 gives the whole variable domain DTGVSQNPRHKITKRGQNVTFRCDPISEHNRLYWYRQTLGQGPEFLTYFQNEAQLEKSRLLSDRFSAERPKGSFSTLEIQRTEQGDSAMYLCASSQGGAYEQYFGPGTRLTVT.

The DNA for the CDR3 is TGTGCCAGCAGCTTAGCCCACAGTGACTATGGCTACACCTTC. Protein: CASSLAHSDYGYTF. This chain joins TRBV7-8 and TRBJ1-2; D gene uncertain. This CDR3 region has 14 residues. The V end lost 0 bases, the J end lost 3 bases, and 8 bases lay between the germline ends. Germline V CDR1 and CDR2: SGHVS, FQNEAQ. Full variable domain (remainder filled in from reference TRBV7-8 and TRBJ1-2): GAGVSQSPRYKVAKRGQDVALRCDPISGHVSLFWYQQALGQGPEFLTYFQNEAQLDKSGLPSDRFFAERPEGSVSTLKIQRTQQEDSAVYLCASSLAHSDYGYTFGSGTRLTVV.

The J gene is TRBJ2-7, the V gene TRBV4-3, with 14 positions matching TRBD2. The CDR3 loop spans 18 amino acids. V lost 4 bases and J lost 5; bases outside the gene matches: 13. Per the germline V gene, CDR1 is LGHNA and CDR2 is YSLEER. This CDR3 is CASSRVVVGTSGSNEQYF. The CDR3 DNA reads TGCGCCAGCAGCCGAGTGGTGGTTGGGACTAGCGGGAGTAACGAGCAGTACTTC.

A word on this clone: Within the sample, other DNA sequences also encode this same CDR3. The V gene is TRBV5-1, the J gene TRBJ1-5; no clear D gene. The CDR3 is 15 residues long. V shed 0 bases and J shed 1 base, with 8 bases lying between them. From germline, CDR1 is SGHRS and CDR2 YFSETQ. In DNA, the CDR3 is TGCGCCAGCAGCTTGGACCCCGGGAGCAATCAGCCCCAGCATTTT. Translating it yields CASSLDPGSNQPQHF.